This T cell receptor (beta chain) was profiled in a study of cytomegalovirus exposure and HLA in healthy donors. Study-wide results and limits: Researchers reported that a few CMV-associated chains were confirmed in vitro as CMV antigen-specific. Further analysis, carried out later, found HLA-associated TCR beta chains more clonally expanded than equally common other chains.

Turning to this clone: Its antigen is undetermined.

PCR was performed using 60 Vbeta and 13 Jbeta primers. Profiling relied on immunoSEQ multiplex PCR, and the TCRdb table lists in-frame clones only, not all of them. Of about 69,000 clones listed, 55% to 75% are singletons. Per the germline V gene, CDR1 is LNHDA and CDR2 is SQIVND (reference sequence). This CDR3 comprises 13 residues. V was pared by 10 bases and J by 0 bases, with 13 bases between. The receptor was derived from a woman between 25 and 40 years old in good health and CMV-seronegative. This chain connects TRBV19 to TRBJ2-7; no firm D call. The sequenced sample consisted of PBMCs. The CDR3 protein is CATAETNSYEQYF. The CDR3 DNA reads as TGTGCCACCGCAGAGACAAACTCCTACGAGCAGTACTTC.